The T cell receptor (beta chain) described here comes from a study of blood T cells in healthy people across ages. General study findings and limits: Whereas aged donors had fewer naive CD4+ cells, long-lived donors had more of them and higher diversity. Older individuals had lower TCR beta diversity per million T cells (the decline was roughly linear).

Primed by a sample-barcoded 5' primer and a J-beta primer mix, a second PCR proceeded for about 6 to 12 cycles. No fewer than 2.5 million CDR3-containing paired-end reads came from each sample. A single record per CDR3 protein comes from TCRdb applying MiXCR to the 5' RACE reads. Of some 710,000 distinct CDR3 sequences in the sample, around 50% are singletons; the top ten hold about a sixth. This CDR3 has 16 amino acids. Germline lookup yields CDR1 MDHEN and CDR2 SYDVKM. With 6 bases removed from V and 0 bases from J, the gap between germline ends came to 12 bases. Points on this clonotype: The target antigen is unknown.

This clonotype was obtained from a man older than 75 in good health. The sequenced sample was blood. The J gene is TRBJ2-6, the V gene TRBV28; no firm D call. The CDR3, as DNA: TGTGCCAGCAGCTCCAAAGGTCACTCTGGGGCCAACGTCCTGACTTTC. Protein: CASSSKGHSGANVLTF.